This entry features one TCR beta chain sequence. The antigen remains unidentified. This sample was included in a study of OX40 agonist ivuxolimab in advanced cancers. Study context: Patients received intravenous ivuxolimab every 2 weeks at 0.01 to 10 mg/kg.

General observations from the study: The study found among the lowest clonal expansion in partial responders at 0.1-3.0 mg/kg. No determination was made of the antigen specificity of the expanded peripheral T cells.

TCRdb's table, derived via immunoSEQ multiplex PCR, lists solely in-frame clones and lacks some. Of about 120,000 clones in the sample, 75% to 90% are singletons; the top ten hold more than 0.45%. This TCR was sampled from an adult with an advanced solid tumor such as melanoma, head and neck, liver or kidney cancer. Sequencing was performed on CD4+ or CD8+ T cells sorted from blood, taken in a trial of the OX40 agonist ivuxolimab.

This CDR3 is CASSLGRQGGDEQYF. CDR3 nucleotide sequence: TGCGCCAGCAGCTTGGGGCGACAGGGGGGCGACGAGCAGTACTTC. The rearrangement links TRBV5-1 to TRBJ2-7; 9 bases fit TRBD1. Germline lookup yields CDR1 SGHRS and CDR2 YFSETQ. J lost 5 bases, V lost 0 bases, and 6 bases had no gene match. This CDR3 is 15 amino acids long.